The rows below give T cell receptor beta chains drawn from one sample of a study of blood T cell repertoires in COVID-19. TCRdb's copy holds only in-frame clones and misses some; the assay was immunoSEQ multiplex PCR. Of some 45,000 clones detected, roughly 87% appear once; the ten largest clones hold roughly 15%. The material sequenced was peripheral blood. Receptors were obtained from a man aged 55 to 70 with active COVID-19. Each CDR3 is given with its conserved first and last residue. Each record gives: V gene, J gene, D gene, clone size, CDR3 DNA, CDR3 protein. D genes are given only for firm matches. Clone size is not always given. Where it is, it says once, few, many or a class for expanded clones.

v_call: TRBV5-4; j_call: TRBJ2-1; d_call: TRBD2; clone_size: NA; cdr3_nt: TGTGCCAGCAGGAATAGCGGGGGGGGCTCCTACAATGAGCAGTTCTTC; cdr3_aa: CASRNSGGGSYNEQFF
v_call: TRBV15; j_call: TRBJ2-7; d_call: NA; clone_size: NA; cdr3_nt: TGTGCCACCAGCAGAGACGCCTTCGCGGGGGCCATCTCCTACGAGCAGTACTTC; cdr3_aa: CATSRDAFAGAISYEQYF
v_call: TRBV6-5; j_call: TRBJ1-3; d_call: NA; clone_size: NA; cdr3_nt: TGTGCCAGCAGGCTGGCCTCTGGAAACACCATATATTTT; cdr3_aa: CASRLASGNTIYF
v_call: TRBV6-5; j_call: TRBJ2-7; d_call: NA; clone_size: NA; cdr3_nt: TGTGCCAGCAGAATCCGGGACACGACCTACGAGCAGTACTTC; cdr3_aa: CASRIRDTTYEQYF
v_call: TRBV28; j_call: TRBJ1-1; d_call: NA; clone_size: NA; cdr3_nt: TGTGCCAGCAGTCCCCAGGGAGGAGGGACTGAAGCTTTCTTT; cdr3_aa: CASSPQGGGTEAFF
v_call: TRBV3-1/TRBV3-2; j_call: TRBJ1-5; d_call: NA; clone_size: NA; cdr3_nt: TGTGCCAGCAGCCAAGCGGGGATTGGCAATCAGCCCCAGCATTTT; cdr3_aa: CASSQAGIGNQPQHF
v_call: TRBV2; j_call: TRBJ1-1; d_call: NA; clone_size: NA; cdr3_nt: TGTGCCAGCATGAGGGATGGAGCTTTCTTT; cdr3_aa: CASMRDGAFF
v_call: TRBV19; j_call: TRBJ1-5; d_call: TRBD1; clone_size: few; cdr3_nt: TGTGCCAGTAGTATAGGGCCGGGACAGGGTGTCGGCAATCAGCCCCAGCATTTT; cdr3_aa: CASSIGPGQGVGNQPQHF
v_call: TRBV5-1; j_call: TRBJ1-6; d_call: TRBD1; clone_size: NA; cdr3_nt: TGCGCCAGCAGCCGGACAGGGCGGAATAATTCACCCCTCCACTTT; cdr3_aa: CASSRTGRNNSPLHF
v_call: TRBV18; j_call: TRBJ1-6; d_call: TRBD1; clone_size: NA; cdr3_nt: TGTGCCAGCTCACCACCTCGACAGGGGGGGACACCCCTCCACTTT; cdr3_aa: CASSPPRQGGTPLHF
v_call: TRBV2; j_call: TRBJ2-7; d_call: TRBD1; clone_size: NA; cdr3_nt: TGTGCCAGCACCCCGGGACAGACGTCCTACGAGCAGTACTTC; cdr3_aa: CASTPGQTSYEQYF
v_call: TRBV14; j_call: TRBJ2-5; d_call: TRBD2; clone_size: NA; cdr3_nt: TGTGCCAGCAGCCCAAGCGCGGGACTAGCGGGCCAAGAGACCCAGTACTTC; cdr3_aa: CASSPSAGLAGQETQYF
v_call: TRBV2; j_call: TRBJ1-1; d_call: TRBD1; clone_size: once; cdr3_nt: TGTGCCAGCAGTGACGTCGGGACAGGTCGTACTGAAGCTTTCTTT; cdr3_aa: CASSDVGTGRTEAFF
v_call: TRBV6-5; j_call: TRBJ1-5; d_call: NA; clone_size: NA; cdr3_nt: TGTGCCAGCAGTTACAAGGGGTATCAGCCCCAGCATTTT; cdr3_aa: CASSYKGYQPQHF
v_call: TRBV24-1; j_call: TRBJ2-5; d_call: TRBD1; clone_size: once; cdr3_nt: TGTGCCACCAGTGATCCCGGGACAGGTAGCGAGACCCAGTACTTC; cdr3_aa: CATSDPGTGSETQYF
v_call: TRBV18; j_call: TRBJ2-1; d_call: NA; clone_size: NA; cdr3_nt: TGTGCCAGCTCACCACCCATCGGGAGCGCCTACAATGAGCAGTTCTTC; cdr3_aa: CASSPPIGSAYNEQFF
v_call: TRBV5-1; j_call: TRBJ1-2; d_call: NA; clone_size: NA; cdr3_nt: TGCGCCAGCAGCCCTAGCCAGGGAGGAATTGGTAACTATGGCTACACCTTC; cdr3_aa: CASSPSQGGIGNYGYTF
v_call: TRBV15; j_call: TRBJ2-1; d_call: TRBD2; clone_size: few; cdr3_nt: TGTGCCACCAGCAGACCCCATGAATGGACTAGCGGTTACAATGAGCAGTTCTTC; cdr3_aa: CATSRPHEWTSGYNEQFF
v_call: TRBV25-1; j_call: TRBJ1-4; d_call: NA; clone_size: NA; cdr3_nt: TGTGCCAGCAGTAGTCCGGCTAATGAAAAACTGTTTTTT; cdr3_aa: CASSSPANEKLFF
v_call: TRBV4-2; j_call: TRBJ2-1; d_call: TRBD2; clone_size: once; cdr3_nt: TGTGCCAGCAGCCAAGAGCGGGGGTATGGCAATGAGCAGTTCTTC; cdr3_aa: CASSQERGYGNEQFF
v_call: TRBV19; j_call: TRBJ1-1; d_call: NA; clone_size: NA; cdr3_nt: TGTGCCAGTAGTATAGGGACAGCACCAGCTTTCTTT; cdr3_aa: CASSIGTAPAFF
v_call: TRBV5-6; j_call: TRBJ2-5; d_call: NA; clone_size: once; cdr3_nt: TGTGCCAGCAGCTCCGGAGTAGCGACGAGAGAGACCCAGTACTTC; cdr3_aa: CASSSGVATRETQYF
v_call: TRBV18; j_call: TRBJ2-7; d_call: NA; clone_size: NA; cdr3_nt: TGTGCCAGCTCGCTAAGTTCAGGGAGGGAGCAGTACTTC; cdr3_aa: CASSLSSGREQYF
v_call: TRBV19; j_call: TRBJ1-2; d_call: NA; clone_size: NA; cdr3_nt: TGTGCCAGTAGTATAGCTGCTCGGGGCTACACCTTC; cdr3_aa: CASSIAARGYTF
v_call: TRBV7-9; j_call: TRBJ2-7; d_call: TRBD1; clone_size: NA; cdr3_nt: TGTGCCAGCAGCCTACCCGACAGGGCGGGCGAGCAGTACTTC; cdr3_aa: CASSLPDRAGEQYF
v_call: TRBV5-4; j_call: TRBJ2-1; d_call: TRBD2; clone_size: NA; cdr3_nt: TGTGCCAGCAGCTTCCCTGGACTAGCATCACATGAGCAGTTCTTC; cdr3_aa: CASSFPGLASHEQFF
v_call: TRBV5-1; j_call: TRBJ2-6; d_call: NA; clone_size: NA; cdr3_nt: TGCGCCAGCAGCGGAGGAGGACGGCGCTCTTCTGGGGCCAACGTCCTGACTTTC; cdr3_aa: CASSGGGRRSSGANVLTF
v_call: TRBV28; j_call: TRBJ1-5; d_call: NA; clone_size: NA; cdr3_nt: TGTGCCAGCAGCCGAACTCAAGCCGGGGTTGGCCGCAATCAGCCCCAGCATTTT; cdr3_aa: CASSRTQAGVGRNQPQHF
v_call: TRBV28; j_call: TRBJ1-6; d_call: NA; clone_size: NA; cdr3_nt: TGTGCCAGCAGTCCCATACACCCTTCACCCCTCCACTTT; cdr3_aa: CASSPIHPSPLHF
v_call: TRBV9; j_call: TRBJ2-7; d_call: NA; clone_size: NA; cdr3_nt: TGTGCCAGCAGCTCAGGGGAGGGATTGAAGCAGTACTTC; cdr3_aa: CASSSGEGLKQYF
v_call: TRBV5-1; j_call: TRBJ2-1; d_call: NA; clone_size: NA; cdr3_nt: TGCGCCAGCAGCTTGTCCAGCGGAAGGGGGAATGAGCAGTTCTTC; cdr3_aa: CASSLSSGRGNEQFF
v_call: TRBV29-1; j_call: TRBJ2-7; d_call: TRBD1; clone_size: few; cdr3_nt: TGCAGCGCCCGAAGGACAGGGGGTGGGTACGAGCAGTACTTC; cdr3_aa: CSARRTGGGYEQYF
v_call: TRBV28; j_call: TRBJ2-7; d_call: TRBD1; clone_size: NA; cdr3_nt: TGTGCCAGCAGTTTCGCAGGGGGCTCCTACGAGCAGTACTTC; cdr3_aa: CASSFAGGSYEQYF
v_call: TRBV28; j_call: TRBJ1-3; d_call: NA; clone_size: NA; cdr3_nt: TGTGCCAGCAGTTTAAAAACTAACTCTGGAAACACCATATATTTT; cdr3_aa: CASSLKTNSGNTIYF
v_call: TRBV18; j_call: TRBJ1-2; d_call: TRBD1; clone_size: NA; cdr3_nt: TGTGCCAGCTCATCGGGACAGGCTAACTATGGCTACACCTTC; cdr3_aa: CASSSGQANYGYTF
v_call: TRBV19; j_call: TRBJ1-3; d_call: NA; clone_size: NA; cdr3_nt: TGTGCCAGTATTCCCGACAGGACCTCTGGAAACACCATATATTTT; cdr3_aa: CASIPDRTSGNTIYF
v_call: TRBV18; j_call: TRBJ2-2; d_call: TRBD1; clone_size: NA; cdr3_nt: TGTGCCAGCTCACGACAGGGGAGCACCGGGGAGCTGTTTTTT; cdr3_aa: CASSRQGSTGELFF
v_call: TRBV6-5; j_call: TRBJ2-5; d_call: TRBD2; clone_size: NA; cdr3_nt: TGTGCCAGCAGTCCGGGGGGGGGCGGGAAAGAGACCCAGTACTTC; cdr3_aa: CASSPGGGGKETQYF
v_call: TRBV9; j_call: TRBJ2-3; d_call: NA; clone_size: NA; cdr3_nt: TGTGCCAGCAGCCTACTTCCTAGCACAGATACGCAGTATTTT; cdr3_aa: CASSLLPSTDTQYF
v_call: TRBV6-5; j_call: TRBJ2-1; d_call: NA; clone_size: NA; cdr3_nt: TGTGCCAGCAGGGAGGCAGGCGCCTACAATGAGCAGTTCTTC; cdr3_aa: CASREAGAYNEQFF
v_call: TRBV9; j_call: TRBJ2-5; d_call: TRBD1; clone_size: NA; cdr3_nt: TGTGCCAGCAGCGTAGGTTCGGGCAGGGGGCGGGAGACCCAGTACTTC; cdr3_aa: CASSVGSGRGRETQYF
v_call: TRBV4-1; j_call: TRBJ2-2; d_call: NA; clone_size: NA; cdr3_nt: TGCGCCAGCAGCCAAGAAGGGGCAGGGGTAAACACCGGGGAGCTGTTTTTT; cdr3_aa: CASSQEGAGVNTGELFF
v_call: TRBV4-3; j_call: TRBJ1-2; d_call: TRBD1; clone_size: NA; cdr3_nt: TGCGCCAGCAGCCAAGATGTGGACAGGGGGATTTATTATGGCTACACCTTC; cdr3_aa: CASSQDVDRGIYYGYTF
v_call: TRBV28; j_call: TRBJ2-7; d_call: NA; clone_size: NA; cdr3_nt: TGTGCCAGCATCGCTCCTACGAAACTCAACGAGCAGTACTTC; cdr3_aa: CASIAPTKLNEQYF
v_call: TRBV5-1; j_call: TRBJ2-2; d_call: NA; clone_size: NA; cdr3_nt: TGCGCCAGCAGCGCCGCTCTAGGGGGGAACACCGGGGAGCTGTTTTTT; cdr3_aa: CASSAALGGNTGELFF
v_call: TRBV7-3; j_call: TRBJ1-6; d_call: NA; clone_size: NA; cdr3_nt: TGTGCCAGCAGCTTGCCAGGTGTACGCTCCTATAATTCACCCCTCCACTTT; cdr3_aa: CASSLPGVRSYNSPLHF
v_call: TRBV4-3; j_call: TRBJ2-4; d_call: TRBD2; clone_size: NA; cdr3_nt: TGCGCCAGCAGCCAAGATCCCCTAGCGGGGGGGGCAGCCAAAAACATTCAGTACTTC; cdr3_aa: CASSQDPLAGGAAKNIQYF
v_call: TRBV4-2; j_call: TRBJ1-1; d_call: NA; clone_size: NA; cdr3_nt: TGTGCCAGCAGCCCTCCTTCGACCGGGATTGAAGCTTTCTTT; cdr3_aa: CASSPPSTGIEAFF
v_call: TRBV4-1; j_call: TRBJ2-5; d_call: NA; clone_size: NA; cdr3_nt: TGCGCCAGCAGCCTCCGGGCAGGAGGGGAGACCCAGTACTTC; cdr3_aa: CASSLRAGGETQYF
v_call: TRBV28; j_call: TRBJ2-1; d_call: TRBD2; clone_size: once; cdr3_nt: TGTGCCAGCAGACTAGCGGGAGAGTACAATGAGCAGTTCTTC; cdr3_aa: CASRLAGEYNEQFF
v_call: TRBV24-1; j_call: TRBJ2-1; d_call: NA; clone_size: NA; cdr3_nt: TGTGCCAGCGGGCTCGGCTCCTACAATGAGCAGTTCTTC; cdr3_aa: CASGLGSYNEQFF
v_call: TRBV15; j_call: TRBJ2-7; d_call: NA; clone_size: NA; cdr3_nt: TGTGCCACCAGCAGGGGCAAGGGGTACGAGCAGTACTTC; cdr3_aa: CATSRGKGYEQYF
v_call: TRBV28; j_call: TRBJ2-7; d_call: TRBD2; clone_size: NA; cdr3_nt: TGTGCCAGCAGACTTAAGCGGGAGTTAAGCTCCTACGAGCAGTACTTC; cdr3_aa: CASRLKRELSSYEQYF